Each of the 3 T cell receptor beta chains below was sequenced from the same sample in a study of CD8+ T cells in alopecia areata. Sequencing relied on a cDNA template that was reverse transcribed from extracted RNA. The data were produced by immunoSEQ multiplex PCR, yet TCRdb's version contains in-frame clones alone and is incomplete. The sample lists about 82,000 clones, about 53% occurring once. Sample: NKG2D-high CD8+ T cells sorted from blood. Source of these receptors: a human donor with alopecia areata.

This clone has a handful of counts. The chain combines TRBV14 with TRBJ2-3; D unclear. Germline V lookup: CDR1 SGHDN, CDR2 FVKESK. The CDR3 runs to 13 residues. With 5 bases removed from V and 6 bases from J, the gap between germline ends came to 12 bases. DNA of the CDR3: TGTGCCAGCAGCAAAGCCCCTATGGATACGCAGTATTTT. Translated: CASSKAPMDTQYF.

This chain uses TRBV7-9 with TRBJ2-5; maybe TRBD2 (5 bases). Germline V gene sequence: CDR1 SEHNR, CDR2 FQNEAQ (reference sequence). The CDR3 has 15 residues. V shed 2 bases and J shed 4 bases, with 14 bases lying between them. CDR3 loop: CASSLLYGLIETQYF. The CDR3 DNA sequence: TGTGCCAGCAGCTTATTGTATGGACTCATAGAGACCCAGTACTTC.

This clone was detected once. The chain is built from TRBV2 and TRBJ2-4, with a weak D call TRBD1 (7 bases). CDR3 length: 17 residues. Trimming left V 4 bases short and J 0 bases short, with 16 bases between. Looked up from germline, CDR1 is SNHLY and CDR2 is FYNNEI. CDR3 nucleotide sequence: TGTGCCAGCAGTGTGGAGGGGGCGACTATAGCCAAAAACATTCAGTACTTC. Translation: CASSVEGATIAKNIQYF.